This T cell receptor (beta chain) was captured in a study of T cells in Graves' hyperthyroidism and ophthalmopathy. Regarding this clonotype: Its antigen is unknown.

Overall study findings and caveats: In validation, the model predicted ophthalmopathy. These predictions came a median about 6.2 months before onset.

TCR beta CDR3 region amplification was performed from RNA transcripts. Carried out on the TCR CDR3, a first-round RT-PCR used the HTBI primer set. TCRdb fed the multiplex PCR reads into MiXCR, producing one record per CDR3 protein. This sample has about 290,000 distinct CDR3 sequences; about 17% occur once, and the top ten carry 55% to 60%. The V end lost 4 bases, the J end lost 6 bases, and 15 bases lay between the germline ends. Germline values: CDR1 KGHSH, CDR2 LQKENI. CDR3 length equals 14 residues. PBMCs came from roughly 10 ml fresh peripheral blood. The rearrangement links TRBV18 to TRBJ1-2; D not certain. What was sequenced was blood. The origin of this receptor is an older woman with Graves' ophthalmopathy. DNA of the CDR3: TGTGCCAGCTCACAGGCAGACCCTCTGAATGGCTACACCTTC. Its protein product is CASSQADPLNGYTF.